This record concerns one T cell receptor (beta chain) sequence. The data belong to a study of cytomegalovirus exposure and HLA in healthy donors. It was with 60 Vbeta and 13 Jbeta primers that the PCR ran. The method was immunoSEQ multiplex PCR; TCRdb's version includes in-frame clones alone and lacks a portion of them. Of more than 35,000 clones listed, 53% are singletons. The sequenced sample consisted of PBMCs. The TCR comes from a woman between 35 and 50 years old in good health and CMV-seropositive.

The CDR3 coding sequence is TGTGCCAGCAGCTTGCGACTAGTGGGTAATACGCAGTATTTT. This gives the protein CASSLRLVGNTQYF. The chain is built from TRBV5-8 and TRBJ2-3; TRBD2 might be the D (6 bases). Between the trimmed V and J ends, which lost 1 base and 7 bases, there was a span of 13 bases. Germline V gives CDR1 SGHTS, CDR2 YDEGEE. The CDR3 runs to 14 residues.